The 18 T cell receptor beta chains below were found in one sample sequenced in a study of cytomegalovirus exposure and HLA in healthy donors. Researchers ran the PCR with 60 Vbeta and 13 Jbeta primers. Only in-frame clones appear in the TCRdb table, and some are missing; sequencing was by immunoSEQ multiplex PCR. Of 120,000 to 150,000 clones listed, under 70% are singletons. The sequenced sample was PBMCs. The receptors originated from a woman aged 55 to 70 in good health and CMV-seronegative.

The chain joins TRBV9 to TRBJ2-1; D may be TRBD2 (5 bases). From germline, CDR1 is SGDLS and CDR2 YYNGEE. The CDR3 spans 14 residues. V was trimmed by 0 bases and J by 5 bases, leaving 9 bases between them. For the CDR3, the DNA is TGTGCCAGCAGCGTAGGAGGGATAGACAATGAGCAGTTCTTC. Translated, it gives CASSVGGIDNEQFF. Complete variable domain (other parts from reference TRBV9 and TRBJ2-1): DSGVTQTPKHLITATGQRVTLRCSPRSGDLSVYWYQQSLDQGLQFLIQYYNGEERAKGNILERFSAQQFPDLHSELNLSSLELGDSALYFCASSVGGIDNEQFFGPGTRLTVL.

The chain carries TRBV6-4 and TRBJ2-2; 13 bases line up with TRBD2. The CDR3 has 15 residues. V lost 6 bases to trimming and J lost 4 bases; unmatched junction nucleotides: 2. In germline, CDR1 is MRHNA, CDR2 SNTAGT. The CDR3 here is CASSRLAGGTGELFF. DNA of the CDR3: TGTGCCAGCAGCCGACTAGCGGGGGGCACCGGGGAGCTGTTTTTT.

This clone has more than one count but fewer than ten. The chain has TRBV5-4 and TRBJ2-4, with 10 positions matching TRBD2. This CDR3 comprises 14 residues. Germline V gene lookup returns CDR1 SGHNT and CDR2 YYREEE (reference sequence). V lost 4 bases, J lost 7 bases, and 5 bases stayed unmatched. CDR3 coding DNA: TGTGCCAGCAGCGAAGTAGCGGGGGGCAACATTCAGTACTTC. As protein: CASSEVAGGNIQYF.

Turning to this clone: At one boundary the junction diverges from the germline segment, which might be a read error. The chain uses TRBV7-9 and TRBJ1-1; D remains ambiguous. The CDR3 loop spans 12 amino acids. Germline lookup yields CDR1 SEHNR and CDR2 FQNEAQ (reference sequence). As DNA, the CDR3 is TGTTCCAGCAGCTTATTAGCAACTGAAGCTTTCTTT. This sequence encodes CSSSLLATEAFF.

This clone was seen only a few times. CDR3 sequence reads: CASSSGTGGYYEQYF. The CDR3 coding sequence is TGTGCCAGCAGCTCCGGGACAGGGGGGTACTACGAGCAGTACTTC. The chain links TRBV5-4 to TRBJ2-7; 11 bases map to TRBD1. Per germline, CDR1 SGHNT and CDR2 YYREEE (reference sequence). With 3 bases clipped from V and 3 bases from J, the junction kept 5 bases outside the gene matches. The CDR3 contains 15 residues.

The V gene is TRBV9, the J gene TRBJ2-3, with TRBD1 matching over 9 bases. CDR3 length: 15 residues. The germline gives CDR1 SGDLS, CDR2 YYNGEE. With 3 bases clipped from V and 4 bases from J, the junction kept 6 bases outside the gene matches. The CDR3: CASSARDREADTQYF. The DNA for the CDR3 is TGTGCCAGCAGCGCGAGGGACAGGGAGGCAGATACGCAGTATTTT. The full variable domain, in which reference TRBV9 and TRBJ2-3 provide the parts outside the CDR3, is DSGVTQTPKHLITATGQRVTLRCSPRSGDLSVYWYQQSLDQGLQFLIQYYNGEERAKGNILERFSAQQFPDLHSELNLSSLELGDSALYFCASSARDREADTQYFGPGTRLTVL.

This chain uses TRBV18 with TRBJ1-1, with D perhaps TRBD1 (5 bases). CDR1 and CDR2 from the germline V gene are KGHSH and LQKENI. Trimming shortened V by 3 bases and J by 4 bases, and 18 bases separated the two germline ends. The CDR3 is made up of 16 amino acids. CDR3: CASSPSLGTTFTEAFF. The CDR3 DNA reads TGTGCCAGCTCACCGAGCCTCGGGACTACTTTCACTGAAGCTTTCTTT.

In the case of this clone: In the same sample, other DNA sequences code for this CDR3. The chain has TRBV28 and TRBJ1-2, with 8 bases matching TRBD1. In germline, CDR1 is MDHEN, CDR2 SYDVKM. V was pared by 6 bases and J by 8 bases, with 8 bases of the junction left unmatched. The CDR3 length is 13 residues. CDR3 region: CASSTGTGGGYTF. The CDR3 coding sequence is TGTGCCAGCAGCACGGGGACAGGTGGAGGCTACACCTTC.

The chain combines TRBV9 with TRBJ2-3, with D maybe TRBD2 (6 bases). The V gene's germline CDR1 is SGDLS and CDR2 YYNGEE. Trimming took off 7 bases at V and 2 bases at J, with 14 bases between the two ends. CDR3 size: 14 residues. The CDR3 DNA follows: TGTGCCAGCTCCCGGGAGAACCCCACAGATACGCAGTATTTT. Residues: CASSRENPTDTQYF.

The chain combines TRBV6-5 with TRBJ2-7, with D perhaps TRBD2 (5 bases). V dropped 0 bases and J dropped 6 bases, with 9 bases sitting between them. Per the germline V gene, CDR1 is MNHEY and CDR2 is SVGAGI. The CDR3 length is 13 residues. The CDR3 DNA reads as TGTGCCAGCAGTTACTCTGCGGGTCCCGAGCAGTACTTC. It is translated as CASSYSAGPEQYF.

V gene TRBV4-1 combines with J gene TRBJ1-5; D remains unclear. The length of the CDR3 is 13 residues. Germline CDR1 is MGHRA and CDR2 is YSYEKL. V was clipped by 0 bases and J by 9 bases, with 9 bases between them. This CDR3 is CASSQDGGTPQHF. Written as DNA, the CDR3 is TGCGCCAGCAGCCAAGATGGAGGAACGCCCCAGCATTTT.

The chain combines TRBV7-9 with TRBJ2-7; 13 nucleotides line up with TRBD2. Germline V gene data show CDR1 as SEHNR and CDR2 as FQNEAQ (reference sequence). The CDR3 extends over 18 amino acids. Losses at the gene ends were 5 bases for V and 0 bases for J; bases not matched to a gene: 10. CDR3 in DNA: TGTGCCAGCAGCCGGCGGAGACTAGCGGGAGGCCTCTCCTACGAGCAGTACTTC. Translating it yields CASSRRRLAGGLSYEQYF.

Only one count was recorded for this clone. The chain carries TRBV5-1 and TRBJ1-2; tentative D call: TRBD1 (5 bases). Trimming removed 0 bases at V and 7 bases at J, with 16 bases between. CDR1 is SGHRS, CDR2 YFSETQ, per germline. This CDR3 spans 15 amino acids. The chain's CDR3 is CASSLAGGTLGGYTF. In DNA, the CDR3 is TGCGCCAGCAGCTTGGCTGGCGGGACGCTTGGTGGCTACACCTTC.

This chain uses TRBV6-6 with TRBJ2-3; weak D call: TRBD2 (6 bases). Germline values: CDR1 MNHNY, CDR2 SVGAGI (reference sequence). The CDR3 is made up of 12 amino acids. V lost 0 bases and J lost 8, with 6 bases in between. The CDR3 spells CASSYSGGTQYF. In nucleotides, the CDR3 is TGTGCCAGCAGTTACTCGGGGGGTACGCAGTATTTT.

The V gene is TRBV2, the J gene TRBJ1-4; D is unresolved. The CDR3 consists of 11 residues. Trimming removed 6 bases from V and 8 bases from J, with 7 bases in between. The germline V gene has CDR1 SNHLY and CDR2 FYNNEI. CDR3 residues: CASSELEKLFF. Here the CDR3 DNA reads TGTGCCAGCAGCGAATTAGAAAAACTGTTTTTT.

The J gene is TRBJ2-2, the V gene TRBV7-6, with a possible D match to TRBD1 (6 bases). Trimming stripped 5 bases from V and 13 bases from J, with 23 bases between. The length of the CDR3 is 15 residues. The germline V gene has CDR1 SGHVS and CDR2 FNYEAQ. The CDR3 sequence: CASSEVGRSRGSLFF. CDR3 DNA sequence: TGTGCCAGCAGCGAAGTAGGCAGGTCGAGGGGGTCGCTGTTTTTT.

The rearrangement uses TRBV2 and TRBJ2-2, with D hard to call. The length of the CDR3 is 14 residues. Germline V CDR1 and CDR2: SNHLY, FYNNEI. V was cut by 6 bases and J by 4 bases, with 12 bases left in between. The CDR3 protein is CASRRAMGTGELFF. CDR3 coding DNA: TGTGCCAGCAGGAGAGCGATGGGCACCGGGGAGCTGTTTTTT.

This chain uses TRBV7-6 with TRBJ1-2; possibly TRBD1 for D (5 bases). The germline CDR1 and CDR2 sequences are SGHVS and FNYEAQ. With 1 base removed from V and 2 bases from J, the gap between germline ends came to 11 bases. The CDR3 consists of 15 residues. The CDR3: CASSLVGARNYGYTF. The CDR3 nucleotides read TGTGCCAGCAGCTTAGTTGGGGCTCGGAACTATGGCTACACCTTC.